This T cell receptor beta chain was captured in a study of shared clonotypes between healthy human individuals. Trimming cost V 1 base and J 1 base, with 7 bases left between them. Germline CDR1 and CDR2: LNHNV and YYDKDF (reference sequence). This CDR3 comprises 14 residues. As regards this clone: Its matching antigen is unknown.

Researchers ran the assay at a deep level. Assay: immunoSEQ multiplex PCR; the TCRdb copy retains only in-frame clones and omits some. The data contain around 600,000 clones, 85% to 95% of them singletons. Study-wide results and limits: All-four-donor shared clonotypes had higher generation probabilities than non-shared clonotypes did.

In the naive CD8 group, cells lacked CD45RO and were positively selected for CCR7, so terminally differentiated effector memory CD45RA+ cells were left out. Only Caucasian adults living in Nashville, Tennessee made up the donor group. The genes are TRBV15 and TRBJ2-5; no firm D call. This TCR derives from a woman under 40 in good health. Source material: naive CD8+ T cells sorted from blood. CDR3 region: CATSRVLGQETQYF. Here the CDR3 DNA reads TGTGCCACCAGCAGAGTCTTGGGCCAAGAGACCCAGTACTTC.